Described below is a single TCR beta chain sequence and its context. Germline CDR1 LNHDA, CDR2 SQIVND (reference sequence). The CDR3 is 13 amino acids. V was shortened by 5 bases and J by 6 bases, with 10 bases between the two germline ends. These data come from a study of CD8+CD57+ T cells in acquired aplastic anemia. Template material for TCR beta VDJ and CDR3 profiling consisted of genomic DNA. From the reads, TCRdb called clonotypes with MiXCR, one entry per CDR3 protein. The sample has nearly 60,000 distinct CDR3 sequences, roughly 60% seen once. For sequencing, patients were chosen who had shown expansion of CD8+CD57+ cells by flow cytometry.

The chain has TRBV19 and TRBJ2-2; D is possibly TRBD2 (6 bases). The receptor's source is a human donor with aplastic anemia. Source material: sorted CD4+, CD8+, or CD8+CD57+ T cells (not recorded which) from PBMCs. DNA for the CDR3: TGTGCCAGTAGTGGACGGGACTCCGGGGAGCTGTTTTTT. Translating it yields CASSGRDSGELFF.